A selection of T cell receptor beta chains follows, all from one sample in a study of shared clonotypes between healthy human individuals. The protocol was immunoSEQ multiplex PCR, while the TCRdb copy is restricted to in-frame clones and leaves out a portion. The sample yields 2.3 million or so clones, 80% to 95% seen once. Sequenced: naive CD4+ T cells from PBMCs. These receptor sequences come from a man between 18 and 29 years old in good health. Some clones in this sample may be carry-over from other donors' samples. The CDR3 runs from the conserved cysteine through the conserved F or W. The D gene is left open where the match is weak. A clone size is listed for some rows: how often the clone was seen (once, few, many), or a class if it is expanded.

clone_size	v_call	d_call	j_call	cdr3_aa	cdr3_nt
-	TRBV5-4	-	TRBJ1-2	CASSLTVNSFYGYTF	TGTGCCAGCAGCTTGACGGTCAACAGTTTCTATGGCTACACCTTC
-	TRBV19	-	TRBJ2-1	CASSIELANEQFF	TGTGCCAGTAGTATAGAATTGGCCAATGAGCAGTTCTTC
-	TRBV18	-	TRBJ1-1	CASSVRGGVVMNTEAFF	TGTGCCAGCTCAGTCCGAGGAGGGGTCGTCATGAACACTGAAGCTTTCTTT
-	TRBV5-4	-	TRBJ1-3	CASSPGGELRAGNTIYF	TGTGCCAGCAGCCCGGGGGGGGAATTACGCGCTGGAAACACCATATATTTT
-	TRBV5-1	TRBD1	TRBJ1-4	CASSHDRGDNEKLFF	TGCGCCAGCAGCCACGACAGGGGCGATAATGAAAAACTGTTTTTT
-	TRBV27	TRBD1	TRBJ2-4	CASRDRGIKYF	TGTGCCAGCAGGGACAGGGGGATTAAGTACTTC
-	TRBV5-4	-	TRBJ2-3	CASSPTSKTSTDTQYF	TGTGCCAGCAGCCCTACTAGCAAAACTAGCACAGATACGCAGTATTTT
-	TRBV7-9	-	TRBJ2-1	CASKVEGGYNEQFF	TGTGCCAGCAAGGTCGAGGGGGGATACAATGAGCAGTTCTTC
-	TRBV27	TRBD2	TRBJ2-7	CASSFKRTSGSPYEQYF	TGTGCCAGCAGTTTTAAAAGGACTAGCGGGAGCCCCTACGAGCAGTACTTC
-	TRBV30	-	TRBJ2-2	CAWNEGTGELFF	TGTGCCTGGAACGAGGGCACCGGGGAGCTGTTTTTT
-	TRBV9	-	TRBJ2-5	CASSTSPTVQETQYF	TGTGCCAGCAGCACTTCCCCTACAGTCCAAGAGACCCAGTACTTC
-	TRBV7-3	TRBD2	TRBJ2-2	CASSRTRDHTGELFF	TGTGCCAGCAGCCGGACTAGAGATCACACCGGGGAGCTGTTTTTT
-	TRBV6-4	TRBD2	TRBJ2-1	CASSEGGTSGTYNEQFF	TGTGCCAGCAGCGAGGGGGGTACTAGCGGGACTTACAATGAGCAGTTCTTC
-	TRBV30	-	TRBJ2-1	CAWSVTSRRVYNEQFF	TGTGCCTGGAGTGTAACTAGCAGGAGGGTATACAATGAGCAGTTCTTC
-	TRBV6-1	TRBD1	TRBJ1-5	CASSPGTGAQHF	TGTGCCAGCAGTCCTGGGACAGGGGCCCAGCATTTT
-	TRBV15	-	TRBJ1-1	CATSILGNTEAFF	TGTGCCACCAGCATTCTGGGGAACACTGAAGCTTTCTTT
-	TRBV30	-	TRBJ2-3	CAWSYGPDTQYF	TGTGCCTGGAGTTATGGGCCAGATACGCAGTATTTT
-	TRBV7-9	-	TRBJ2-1	CASSLGMLATSSYNEQFF	TGTGCCAGCAGCCTTGGGATGCTAGCCACCAGCTCCTACAATGAGCAGTTCTTC
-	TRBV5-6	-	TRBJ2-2	CASSFWGATGELFF	TGTGCCAGCAGCTTCTGGGGGGCAACCGGGGAGCTGTTTTTT
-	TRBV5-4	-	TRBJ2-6	CASSLFTGANVLTF	TGTGCCAGCAGCTTGTTTACCGGGGCCAACGTCCTGACTTTC
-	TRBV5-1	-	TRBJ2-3	CASTPGRLSTDTQYF	TGCGCCAGCACCCCGGGGAGACTTAGCACAGATACGCAGTATTTT
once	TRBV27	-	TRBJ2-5	CASSLFSGTGTEETQYF	TGTGCCAGCAGTTTATTTTCGGGGACGGGAACTGAAGAGACCCAGTACTTC
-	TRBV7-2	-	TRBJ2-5	CASSWGVGVSGETQYF	TGTGCCAGCAGCTGGGGGGTAGGGGTGTCGGGAGAGACCCAGTACTTC
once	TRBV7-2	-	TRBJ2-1	CASSSGPSSYNEQFF	TGTGCCAGCAGCTCAGGACCGAGCTCCTACAATGAGCAGTTCTTC
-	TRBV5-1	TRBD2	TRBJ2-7	CASSLRTSGGTYEQYF	TGCGCCAGCAGCTTGCGGACTAGCGGGGGTACCTACGAGCAGTACTTC
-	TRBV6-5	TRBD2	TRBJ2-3	CASSYSLAAADTQYF	TGTGCCAGCAGTTACTCCCTAGCGGCCGCAGATACGCAGTATTTT
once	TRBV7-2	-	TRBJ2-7	CASSRTGGPNEQYF	TGTGCCAGCAGCCGCACCGGGGGCCCCAACGAGCAGTACTTC
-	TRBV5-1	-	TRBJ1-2	CASSLEPGHYGYTF	TGCGCCAGCAGCTTGGAGCCGGGACACTATGGCTACACCTTC
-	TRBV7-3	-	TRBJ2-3	CASSLQPEGADTQYF	TGTGCCAGCAGCCTCCAACCAGAAGGGGCAGATACGCAGTATTTT
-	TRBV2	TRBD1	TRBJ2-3	CASGQADTQYF	TGTGCCTCAGGACAGGCAGATACGCAGTATTTT
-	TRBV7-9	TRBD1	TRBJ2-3	CASSSWTGSANTQYF	TGTGCCAGCAGCAGCTGGACAGGCTCCGCTAATACGCAGTATTTT
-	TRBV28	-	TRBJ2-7	CASRRTGSYEQYF	TGTGCCAGCAGGCGGACGGGCTCCTACGAGCAGTACTTC
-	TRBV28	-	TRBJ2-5	CASSPGTMETQYF	TGTGCCAGCAGTCCCGGGACAATGGAGACCCAGTACTTC
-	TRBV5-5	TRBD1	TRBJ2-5	CASSFQGQGIAVETQYF	TGTGCCAGCAGCTTTCAGGGACAGGGAATCGCCGTGGAGACCCAGTACTTC
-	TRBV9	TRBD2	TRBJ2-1	CASSVEGGRGNEQFF	TGTGCCAGCAGCGTCGAGGGCGGGAGGGGGAATGAGCAGTTCTTC
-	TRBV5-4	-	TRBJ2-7	CASSPRIGGPSSYEQYF	TGTGCCAGCAGCCCCCGAATTGGAGGTCCAAGCTCCTACGAGCAGTACTTC
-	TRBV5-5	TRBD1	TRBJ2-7	CASSFAATGAYEQYF	TGTGCCAGCAGCTTCGCCGCGACAGGGGCCTACGAGCAGTACTTC
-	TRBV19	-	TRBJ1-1	CASTPRAGRQTEAFF	TGTGCCAGTACCCCACGGGCAGGGAGACAAACTGAAGCTTTCTTT
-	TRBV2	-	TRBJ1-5	CASSGELYSNQPQHF	TGTGCCAGCAGTGGTGAGTTATACAGCAATCAGCCCCAGCATTTT
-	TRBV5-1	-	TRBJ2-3	CASSSGQTSGDTQYF	TGCGCCAGCAGCTCGGGACAAACCAGTGGGGATACGCAGTATTTT
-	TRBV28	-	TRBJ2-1	CASSLISTALYEQFF	TGTGCCAGCAGTTTAATATCTACCGCCCTATATGAGCAGTTCTTC
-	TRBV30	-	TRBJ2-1	CAWMQGFYNEQFF	TGTGCCTGGATGCAGGGCTTCTACAATGAGCAGTTCTTC
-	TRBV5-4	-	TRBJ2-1	CASSPGGGGVYNEQFF	TGTGCCAGCAGCCCGGGGGGCGGGGGTGTCTACAATGAGCAGTTCTTC
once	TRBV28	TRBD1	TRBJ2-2	CASTSTGTALTGELFF	TGTGCCAGCACCTCGACAGGGACCGCCCTCACCGGGGAGCTGTTTTTT
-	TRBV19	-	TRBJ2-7	CASSTVRDRTTYEQYF	TGTGCCAGTAGTACTGTCCGCGACAGGACTACCTACGAGCAGTACTTC
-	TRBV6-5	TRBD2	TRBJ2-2	CASSYGLAGVAGELFF	TGTGCCAGCAGCTACGGACTAGCGGGAGTCGCCGGGGAGCTGTTTTTT
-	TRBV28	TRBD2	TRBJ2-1	CATSFDGGSYNEQFF	TGTGCCACCTCATTCGACGGGGGGTCCTACAATGAGCAGTTCTTC
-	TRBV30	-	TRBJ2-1	CAWSFSGPQFF	TGTGCCTGGAGTTTCAGCGGGCCCCAGTTCTTC